Below, one T cell receptor beta chain is given with its context. Its specificity is unknown. Primers for the PCR totalled 60 Vbeta and 13 Jbeta. Sequenced by immunoSEQ multiplex PCR; TCRdb stores in-frame clones only, minus some. The sample lists 95,000 to 150,000 clones; around three quarters were seen once. This entry comes from a study of cytomegalovirus exposure and HLA in healthy donors. Germline lookup yields CDR1 MNHNY and CDR2 SVGAGI (reference sequence). The CDR3 sequence is 15 residues long. Trimming pared 0 bases from V and 1 base from J, leaving 10 bases between. Study-level points and caveats: In a later analysis, an Asian-associated ancestry cluster reportedly showed fewer N-insertions than the 666-donor mean. Highly shared sequence variants in one cluster were likely a sequencing artifact. Prior analysis indicated that the majority of TCR beta V segments exhibited productivity approximately 87% or approximately 30% of the time.

Input material: PBMCs. The TCR comes from a female donor in good health and CMV-seronegative. The chain is built from TRBV6-6 and TRBJ2-7; D is perhaps TRBD1 (6 bases). The CDR3 coding sequence is TGTGCCAGCAGTTACTCCGCGGACAGTTCCTACGAGCAGTACTTC. As protein: CASSYSADSSYEQYF.